This TCR beta chain emerged from a study of CD8 T cells in ankylosing spondylitis. General study findings and limits: A motif in TCR beta, a set of 8 or 9 highly homologous variants, appeared characteristic of ankylosing spondylitis blood.

CDR3 size: 19 residues. The trim removed 5 bases at V and 6 bases at J, leaving 22 bases unmatched. CDR1 is SGHVS and CDR2 is FQNEAQ in the germline V gene. Regarding this clonotype: The antigen is undetermined.

Quantitative 5'-RACE with molecular barcodes generated TCR beta libraries. TCRdb redid the calling of the 5' RACE reads with MiXCR, one entry per CDR3 protein. The data contain over 700,000 distinct CDR3 sequences, 15% to 20% of them singletons. The genes are TRBV7-8 and TRBJ2-1, with 7 bases matching TRBD2. Sequenced material: blood, either unsorted or a sorted T cell fraction (not recorded which). This sequence was found in a male donor with ankylosing spondylitis. This chain's CDR3 is CASSPGWLAETAETNEQFF. CDR3 DNA: TGTGCCAGCAGCCCCGGGTGGCTAGCGGAGACAGCCGAAACCAATGAGCAGTTCTTC.